Sequencing of this T cell receptor (beta chain) was carried out in a study of cytomegalovirus exposure and HLA in healthy donors (dated by TCRdb to the late 2010s). Context from the whole study: According to a later analysis, one platform produced both the roughly 110 validation repertoires and the roughly 650 repertoires of the first cohort. The aim of the study was to test whether cataloging public T cell receptors could identify signatures of past pathogen exposure. A separate validation cohort of roughly 130 different subjects was used in addition to the 666-subject first cohort. To predict cytomegalovirus infection status, the study combined high-throughput TCR immunosequencing, statistical association of individual TCRs with disease status, and machine learning. Broader findings and caveats from the paper: The classifier was reported to diagnose cytomegalovirus status with high specificity and sensitivity in both the original and validation cohorts. In vitro tests confirmed that three of the cytomegalovirus-associated TCR beta chains recognize cytomegalovirus antigens. A later analysis had no HLA typing for the validation cohort, so co-occurrence there was scored across all 130 or so repertoires. In the study, approximately 150 TCR beta chains were listed as associated with cytomegalovirus. A later analysis found that TCRs clustered in the first cohort also tended to co-occur in the 100 to 150 validation repertoires, with about 94% of cluster scores above 0. The authors suggested that the approach could potentially be generalized to other disease states and immunological phenotypes. Most TCR sequences were seen in very few donors, while some public TCRs were found in many individuals.

Donors formed part of the validation cohort, which comprised about 120 subjects and was distinct from the first cohort of some 700 subjects. Of note for this clone: This receptor's antigen is unknown. Base quality data are lacking; no much larger clone is found one base away.

Library method: the immunoSEQ multiplex PCR assay. The study's processing was this. A statistical classification framework was built for diagnosing cytomegalovirus status from the catalog of TCR beta chain sequences. As stored in TCRdb, this immuneACCESS dataset retains in-frame rearrangements with V and J assigned. A fraction of the clones does not appear; measured against another copy, unresolved V genes explain less than half of the discrepancy, and the remainder lacks a known reason. Clone size and the V and J calls come from that table; the DNA yielded D and trimming. The table for this sample lists around 300,000 clones; approximately 88% of them were counted only once. The top ten clones comprise around 0.91% of the sample. From the cysteine up to the phenylalanine, the CDR3 has a length of 17 residues. Only the CDR3 DNA is retained, 51 bases long and in frame from the first base. Germline trimming: 0 bases from V, 3 bases from J; junction bases outside gene matches: 11. According to the germline V gene, CDR1 reads SQVTM and CDR2 reads ANQGSEA.

The sample was PBMCs. The sequence is built from TRBV29-1 and TRBJ2-3; 8 bases in between match TRBD2. This sequence originates from a man aged 25 to 45 in good health and CMV-seronegative. For the CDR3, the sequence is CSVEDPKRGGETDTQYF. In nucleotides, the sequence is TGCAGCGTTGAAGACCCCAAACGGGGGGGCGAAACAGATACGCAGTATTTT.